These 21 T cell receptor beta chains originate from one sample sequenced in a study of blood T cell repertoires in COVID-19. Generated by immunoSEQ multiplex PCR, the TCRdb table keeps only in-frame clones and is missing some. The data hold almost 400,000 clones, with 70% to 90% observed a single time. Sequenced: peripheral blood. The receptors derive from an older woman with COVID-19, enrolled during active disease.

This rearrangement joins TRBV25-1 to TRBJ1-2; D is ambiguous. Trimming shortened V by 5 bases and J by 4 bases, and 8 bases separated the two germline ends. The CDR3 sequence is 12 residues long. The V gene's germline CDR1 is MGHDK and CDR2 SYGVNS. CDR3 region: CASSTLSYGYTF. CDR3 DNA: TGTGCCAGCAGTACCCTAAGCTATGGCTACACCTTC.

The V call is TRBV11-3, the J call TRBJ2-3; 8 bases agree with TRBD1. The V and J ends lost 6 bases and 4 bases, in that order; junction bases with no gene match: 6. CDR1 and CDR2 (germline): SGHNT, YENEEA. This CDR3 contains 14 residues. CDR3 nucleotide sequence: TGTGCCAGCAGGCCAGGACAGGGCCCAGATACGCAGTATTTT. It specifies CASRPGQGPDTQYF.

V and J are TRBV12-3 or TRBV12-4 and TRBJ1-2; no definite D call. The CDR3 length is 12 residues. Trimming removed 3 bases from V and 6 bases from J, with 8 bases in between. The DNA for the CDR3 is TGTGCCAGCAGTTTCTCACTAAATGGCTACACCTTC. Its translation is CASSFSLNGYTF.

The chain carries TRBV20-1 and TRBJ1-6; no clear D gene. V was cut by 6 bases and J by 7 bases, with 7 bases left in between. CDR1 is DFQATT and CDR2 is SNEGSKA in the germline V gene (reference sequence). The length of the CDR3 is 11 residues. The CDR3 bases are TGCAGTGCACCGGGGAATTCACCCCTCCACTTT. Its protein is CSAPGNSPLHF.

V is TRBV6-6 and J is TRBJ1-5; 10 bases align to TRBD1. This CDR3 has 15 amino acids. Germline lookup yields CDR1 MNHNY and CDR2 SVGAGI (reference sequence). Trimming took 5 bases from V and 7 from J; bases not matched to a gene: 8. The CDR3 DNA reads TGTGCCAGCAGTCCGGGACAGGGGTCAGAACAGCCCCAGCATTTT. It yields the protein CASSPGQGSEQPQHF.

The J gene is TRBJ1-2, the V gene TRBV5-1, with TRBD1 matching over 10 bases. Germline values: CDR1 SGHRS, CDR2 YFSETQ. Germline trimming cut 3 bases from V and 7 bases from J; bases unmatched to any gene: 6. This CDR3 comprises 14 residues. As DNA, the CDR3 is TGCGCCAGCAGCTGGGGACAGGGGATCGCTGGCTACACCTTC. Protein sequence: CASSWGQGIAGYTF.

The chain combines TRBV11-2 with TRBJ1-2; D perhaps matches TRBD1 (5 bases). Germline V lookup: CDR1 SGHAT, CDR2 FQNNGV. The CDR3 is 15 residues long. With 2 bases removed from V and 4 bases from J, the gap between germline ends came to 14 bases. CDR3 sequence reads: CASSLTRQTAYGYTF. For the CDR3, the DNA is TGTGCCAGCAGCTTAACCCGACAGACGGCCTATGGCTACACCTTC.

This chain connects TRBV11-2 to TRBJ1-6, with a possible D match to TRBD1 (6 bases). V lost 5 bases, J lost 7 bases, and 12 bases lay in between. Germline V gives CDR1 SGHAT, CDR2 FQNNGV. The CDR3 contains 14 residues. The CDR3 protein is CASSQQGSNSPLHF. The CDR3 region has the DNA TGTGCCAGCAGCCAACAGGGTTCAAATTCACCCCTCCACTTT.

This CDR3 reads CASSTGLNLEAFF. CDR3 DNA sequence: TGTGCCAGCAGCACCGGACTTAACCTAGAAGCTTTCTTT. The rearrangement joins TRBV5-4 to TRBJ1-1; D call uncertain. Germline assignment: CDR1 SGHNT and CDR2 YYREEE (reference sequence). V shed 4 bases and J shed 8 bases, with 15 bases lying between them. CDR3 length equals 13 residues.

This chain links TRBV5-1 with TRBJ2-2; 10 nucleotides line up with TRBD1. Germline values: CDR1 SGHRS, CDR2 YFSETQ. V trimming: 3 bases; J trimming: 2 bases; junction bases outside the gene matches: 4. The CDR3 totals 16 residues. In nucleotides, the CDR3 is TGCGCCAGCAGCTCGGACAGGGGGGGCAACACCGGGGAGCTGTTTTTT. This gives the protein CASSSDRGGNTGELFF. Full variable domain (missing parts from reference TRBV5-1 and TRBJ2-2): KAGVTQTPRYLIKTRGQQVTLSCSPISGHRSVSWYQQTPGQGLQFLFEYFSETQRNKGNFPGRFSGRQFSNSRSEMNVSTLELGDSALYLCASSSDRGGNTGELFFGEGSRLTVL.

The gene calls are TRBV2 and TRBJ2-7, with D possibly being TRBD2 (5 bases). This CDR3 region has 13 residues. Germline CDR1 SNHLY, CDR2 FYNNEI. V dropped 6 bases and J dropped 12 bases, with 21 bases sitting between them. In DNA form, the CDR3 reads TGTGCCAGCAGCCCTACCGGGAATCGAGGGTGGTACTTC. It is translated as CASSPTGNRGWYF.

The gene calls are TRBV6-5 and TRBJ1-4; D call uncertain. Trimming took 8 bases from V and 3 from J, leaving 7 bases between them. Germline V gene lookup returns CDR1 MNHEY and CDR2 SVGAGI. The CDR3 extends over 12 amino acids. For the CDR3, the DNA is TGTGCCAGCCGGCGGGCTAATGAAAAACTGTTTTTT. This translates into CASRRANEKLFF.

The chain joins TRBV7-8 to TRBJ1-6; TRBD1 aligns across 7 bases. The CDR3 has 18 residues. The ends lost 4 bases at V and 4 bases at J; junction bases unmatched: 13. The germline V gene has CDR1 SGHVS and CDR2 FQNEAQ. The CDR3 DNA reads as TGTGCCAGCAGCTGGATACAGGGGCGAAGTCGATATAATTCACCCCTCCACTTT. Translation: CASSWIQGRSRYNSPLHF.

The chain is built from TRBV5-5 and TRBJ1-2; perhaps TRBD1 as D (6 bases). The CDR3 extends over 16 amino acids. V gave up 0 bases and J gave up 1 base, with 13 bases separating them. Looked up from germline, CDR1 is SGHKS and CDR2 is YYEKEE (reference sequence). Written as DNA, the CDR3 is TGTGCCAGCAGCTTGGCGGCAGGGGCCTATAACTATGGCTACACCTTC. This translates into CASSLAAGAYNYGYTF.

This chain uses TRBV18 with TRBJ1-4; 7 positions match TRBD1. The CDR3 extends over 14 amino acids. Germline CDR1 KGHSH, CDR2 LQKENI. Trimming at V came to 6 bases and at J to 5 bases, leaving 6 bases not matched to a gene. CDR3 bases: TGTGCCAGCTCCCACCGGGACAGAAATGAAAAACTGTTTTTT. Amino acids: CASSHRDRNEKLFF.

This rearrangement joins TRBV11-3 to TRBJ2-5, with TRBD1 as a possible D gene (5 bases). The CDR3 is 13 amino acids. The V gene lost 5 bases and the J gene lost 7 bases, with 14 bases spanning the gap. CDR1 and CDR2 from the germline V gene are SGHNT and YENEEA. The CDR3 sequence is CASSPRTQGTQYF. CDR3 DNA: TGTGCCAGCAGCCCCCGGACCCAGGGGACCCAGTACTTC.

The CDR3 nucleotides are TGTGCCAGTAATTTACAGGGGGCGCACACTGAAGCTTTCTTT. This translates into CASNLQGAHTEAFF. V gene TRBV18 combines with J gene TRBJ1-1; 9 bases fit TRBD1. Unmatched junction bases numbered 8, after V lost 9 bases and J lost 3 bases. Germline loops: CDR1 KGHSH, CDR2 LQKENI. This CDR3 is 14 amino acids long.

The chain links TRBV7-2 to TRBJ1-1, with a tentative D call TRBD1 (5 bases). This CDR3 comprises 14 residues. From germline, CDR1 is SGHTA and CDR2 FQGNSA. The V and J ends lost 6 bases and 0 bases respectively, with 11 bases between them. CDR3 amino acids: CASSSTVMNTEAFF. As DNA, the CDR3 is TGTGCCAGCAGTTCGACAGTGATGAACACTGAAGCTTTCTTT. The variable domain in full, completed from reference TRBV7-2 and TRBJ1-1, reads GAGVSQSPSNKVTEKGKDVELRCDPISGHTALYWYRQSLGQGLEFLIYFQGNSAPDKSGLPSDRFSAERTGGSVSTLTIQRTQQEDSAVYLCASSSTVMNTEAFFGQGTRLTVV.

This chain connects TRBV28 to TRBJ1-5; D call uncertain. In germline, CDR1 is MDHEN, CDR2 SYDVKM. The V end lost 5 bases, the J end lost 7 bases, and 18 bases lay between the germline ends. The CDR3 contains 15 residues. CDR3 nucleotides: TGTGCCAGCAGTGGCGGGTCCCTCGGTAGGCAGCCCCAGCATTTT. Translation gives CASSGGSLGRQPQHF.

The genes are TRBV7-2 and TRBJ1-2; D may be TRBD1 (5 bases). CDR1 is SGHTA, CDR2 FQGNSA, per germline. CDR3 length: 17 amino acids. The ends were cut back, 5 bases at V and 1 base at J, with 20 bases in the middle. CDR3 sequence reads: CASSPHGAGRFNYGYTF. As DNA, the CDR3 is TGTGCCAGCAGCCCCCATGGGGCGGGAAGATTTAACTATGGCTACACCTTC.

The sample holds one count of this clone. The chain joins TRBV18 to TRBJ2-1; 8 nucleotides align to TRBD2. Germline V gives CDR1 KGHSH, CDR2 LQKENI. V shed 3 bases and J 8 bases; nucleotides not matched to a gene: 3. The CDR3 runs 13 residues. CDR3 sequence (DNA): TGTGCCAGCTCACCCGGGCGGGGGGATGAGCAGTTCTTC. Its translation: CASSPGRGDEQFF.